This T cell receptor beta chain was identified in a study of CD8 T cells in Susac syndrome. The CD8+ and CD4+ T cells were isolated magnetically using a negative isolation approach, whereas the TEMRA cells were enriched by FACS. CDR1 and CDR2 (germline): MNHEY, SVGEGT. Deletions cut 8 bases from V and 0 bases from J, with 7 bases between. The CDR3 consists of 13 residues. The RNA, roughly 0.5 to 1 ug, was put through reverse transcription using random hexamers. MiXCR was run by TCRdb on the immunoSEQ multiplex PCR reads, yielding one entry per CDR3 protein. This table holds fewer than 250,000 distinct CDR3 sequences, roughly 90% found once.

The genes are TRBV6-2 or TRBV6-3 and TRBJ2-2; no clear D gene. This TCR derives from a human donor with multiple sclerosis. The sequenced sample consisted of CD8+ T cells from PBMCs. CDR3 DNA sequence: TGTGCCAGCCGGACCTCGAACACCGGGGAGCTGTTTTTT. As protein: CASRTSNTGELFF.